The entry that follows covers one T cell receptor beta chain sequence. The specificity of this receptor is unknown. The sample holds no much larger clone one base away, and base qualities are not on file. This sample was taken from a study of OX40 agonist ivuxolimab in advanced cancers. About the study as a whole: Ivuxolimab was an agonistic, fully human IgG2 monoclonal antibody directed against OX40 (CD134), a costimulatory receptor. Among the approximately 50 dose-escalation patients, some 19 had hepatocellular carcinoma, 15 or so melanoma, 9 renal cell carcinoma and 9 head and neck cancer. In the dose-escalation cohort, 70% to 90% of patients were male, and the mean age was 60 years with a range of roughly 23 to 90. The point of sequencing TCRbeta in the periphery was to test whether ivuxolimab changed TCR sequence diversity and drove clonal T-cell expansion. The paper describes the monotherapy dose-escalation part (N of about 54 patients) of the phase I trial of ivuxolimab. Patients were allowed to have had prior anti-PD-1, anti-PD-L1 or anti-CTLA-4 therapy, and around 40% of the dose-escalation patients had previously received checkpoint inhibitors. Intravenous ivuxolimab was administered to patients every 2 weeks at six dose levels: 0.01, 0.1, 0.3, 1.5, 3 and 10 mg/kg. Partial responses were achieved by three dose-escalation patients, of whom one had hepatocellular carcinoma and two had cutaneous melanoma. Study-wide conclusions, independent of this receptor: Low levels of normalized T-cell clonal expansion were also seen in some patients who did not respond. After ivuxolimab, more expanded clones were found on average in CD8+ T cells than in CD4+ T cells. Antigen specificity was not determined for the clonally expanded peripheral T cells. In the 0.1-3.0 mg/kg groups, partial responders had among the lowest normalized peripheral clonal expansion, particularly in CD8+ T cells. Clonal expansion of both CD4+ and CD8+ blood T cells was observed from baseline to week 6 at doses 0.1 to 3.0 mg/kg.

CDR1 and CDR2 are drawn from the germline V gene: SGHRS, YFSETQ. For this chain, trimming is 0 bases at the V end and 6 bases at the J end, and the number of junction bases without a gene match is 8. The CDR3 has 15 amino acids, counting the end cysteine and phenylalanine. Only the CDR3 portion is preserved as DNA: 45 bases, with reading frame beginning at the first base. To sequence the TCRbeta CDR3 region, genomic DNA was isolated from the sorted cells. The immunoSEQ Assay was used to sequence the TCRbeta CDR3 regions. TCRdb limited this immuneACCESS table to in-frame rearrangements with V and J called. A share of clones is missing; checked studies link under half to unresolved V genes, and the rest is unexplained. The sample has about 54,000 clones on record, approximately 85% of them singletons. The top ten clones comprise around 1.3% of the sample. Patients with autoimmune disease history or receiving systemic immunosuppression were excluded from the trial. Peripheral blood for TCR sequencing was collected from all dose cohorts at baseline, on cycle 4 day 1, and on cycle 7 day 1. The samples were taken from a phase I, first-in-human, multicenter, open-label dose-escalation trial of ivuxolimab. Adults with locally advanced or metastatic melanoma, renal cell carcinoma, hepatocellular carcinoma or head and neck squamous cell carcinoma were enrolled in the trial. Before TCR sequencing, CD4+ and CD8+ T cells were separately sorted from peripheral blood.

The specimen was CD4+ or CD8+ T cells sorted from blood, collected in a trial of the OX40 agonist ivuxolimab. The TCR was taken from an adult with an advanced solid tumor such as melanoma, head and neck, liver or kidney cancer. The chain employs TRBV5-1 and TRBJ2-7, with 8 bases aligning to TRBD1. The DNA sequence reads TGCGCCAGCAGCTTGGATTGGACAGGGTCTGGCGAGCAGTACTTC. Translated, it gives CASSLDWTGSGEQYF.